These 23 T cell receptor beta chains share one sample of origin, sequenced in a study of T-cell memory formation after mild COVID-19. TCRdb used MiXCR to reprocess the 5' RACE reads, holding one entry per CDR3 protein. The sample consists of about 390,000 distinct CDR3 sequences, about a sixth of them appearing once. The sequenced sample was PBMCs or a T cell subset sorted from them (not recorded which). These receptors originate from a man between 18 and 29 years old who had mild COVID-19 (a few samples of this study predate the infection). Cell type and time point are not known.

This chain uses TRBV20-1 with TRBJ1-2, with D perhaps TRBD1 (6 bases). V lost 6 bases and J 0 bases, leaving 14 bases between the germline ends. Germline V lookup: CDR1 DFQATT, CDR2 SNEGSKA (reference sequence). This CDR3 comprises 14 residues. CDR3: CSARGGPANYGYTF. CDR3 DNA: TGCAGTGCAAGGGGGGGCCCAGCTAACTATGGCTACACCTTC.

This clonotype was detected a few times. The chain combines TRBV28 with TRBJ1-2; no definite D call. V was shortened by 9 bases and J by 0 bases, with 11 bases between the two germline ends. The germline V gene has CDR1 MDHEN and CDR2 SYDVKM. The CDR3 extends over 13 amino acids. The CDR3: CASAERTNYGYTF. The CDR3 DNA sequence: TGTGCCAGTGCCGAACGAACTAACTATGGCTACACCTTC.

This rearrangement joins TRBV20-1 to TRBJ2-1; D might be TRBD2 (6 bases). This CDR3 is 15 amino acids long. The V gene lost 0 bases and the J gene lost 8 bases, with 17 bases spanning the gap. Germline loops: CDR1 DFQATT, CDR2 SNEGSKA (reference sequence). The CDR3 here is CSARDFGSGADEQFF. The CDR3, as DNA: TGCAGTGCTAGAGATTTCGGTAGCGGAGCGGATGAGCAGTTCTTC.

V and J are TRBV5-1 and TRBJ2-3; D possibly corresponds to TRBD2 (5 bases). Germline-derived CDR1 and CDR2 are SGHRS and YFSETQ. The CDR3 covers 14 residues. The ends were cut back, 8 bases at V and 1 base at J, with 14 bases in the middle. In DNA form, the CDR3 reads TGCGCCAGTAGGAGAGGGAGCGGCACAGATACGCAGTATTTT. Translating it yields CASRRGSGTDTQYF.

This chain links TRBV7-3 with TRBJ2-1, with 11 bases that match TRBD2. This CDR3 is 15 amino acids long. J gave up 6 bases and V 5 bases, and 6 bases lay outside the gene matches. CDR1 and CDR2 (germline): SGHTA, FQGTGA. The CDR3 nucleotides are TGTGCCAGCAGCCCGTTAGCGGGGGGGCTCAATGAGCAGTTCTTC. Translation: CASSPLAGGLNEQFF.

This rearrangement joins TRBV18 to TRBJ1-4; D uncertain. This CDR3 has 12 amino acids. Germline values: CDR1 KGHSH, CDR2 LQKENI. Trimming removed 2 bases from V and 13 bases from J, with 11 bases in between. CDR3 DNA: TGTGCCAGCTCACCAAAAAGCGGACGACTGTTTTTT. It encodes CASSPKSGRLFF.

The chain employs TRBV20-1 and TRBJ2-5, with D possibly matching TRBD2 (5 bases). The CDR3 consists of 13 residues. V was pared by 6 bases and J by 0 bases, with 11 bases between. Per germline, CDR1 DFQATT and CDR2 SNEGSKA (reference sequence). This CDR3 reads CSARGWDQETQYF. CDR3 nucleotide sequence: TGCAGTGCCCGGGGATGGGACCAAGAGACCCAGTACTTC.

The sample holds a few counts of this clonotype. The chain carries TRBV19 and TRBJ1-1; possibly TRBD1 for D (5 bases). Trimming shortened V by 8 bases and J by 0 bases, and 10 bases separated the two germline ends. Germline-derived CDR1 and CDR2 are LNHDA and SQIVND (reference sequence). The CDR3 extends over 13 amino acids. The CDR3 nucleotides are TGTGCCAGTTCGGGGACCATGAACACTGAAGCTTTCTTT. Translated, it gives CASSGTMNTEAFF.

The chain joins TRBV3-1 to TRBJ1-5; possibly TRBD1 for D (5 bases). This CDR3 contains 14 residues. V was clipped by 0 bases and J by 6 bases, with 9 bases between them. CDR1 is LGHDT, CDR2 YNNKEL, per germline (reference sequence). CDR3 in amino acids: CASSQEGVAQPQHF. CDR3 nucleotide sequence: TGTGCCAGCAGCCAAGAGGGGGTGGCTCAGCCCCAGCATTTT.

The V and J genes are TRBV4-2 and TRBJ2-1; a weak D match, TRBD2 (5 bases). V was pared by 4 bases and J by 7 bases, with 17 bases between. Germline CDR1 LGHNA, CDR2 YNFKEQ. The CDR3 has 15 amino acids. In DNA form, the CDR3 reads TGTGCCAGCAGCCCGAATTGGTCGGGAACGAATGAGCAGTTCTTC. Translation: CASSPNWSGTNEQFF.

V usage is TRBV25-1 and J usage is TRBJ2-3, with a tentative D call TRBD1 (6 bases). Looked up from germline, CDR1 is MGHDK and CDR2 is SYGVNS. The CDR3 extends over 13 amino acids. V dropped 9 bases and J dropped 0 bases, with 10 bases sitting between them. CDR3 DNA: TGTGCCAGTGGGACACCTAGCACAGATACGCAGTATTTT. Translating it yields CASGTPSTDTQYF. Based on the CDR3 plus reference TRBV25-1 and TRBJ2-3, the full variable domain is EADIYQTPRYLVIGTGKKITLECSQTMGHDKMYWYQQDPGMELHLIHYSYGVNSTEKGDLSSESTVSRIRTEHFPLTLESARPSHTSQYLCASGTPSTDTQYFGPGTRLTVL.

The chain carries TRBV5-1 and TRBJ2-5, with 10 bases that match TRBD2. This CDR3 comprises 15 residues. Unmatched junction bases numbered 7, after V lost 4 bases and J lost 4 bases. The germline V gene encodes CDR1 SGHRS and CDR2 YFSETQ. The CDR3 DNA sequence: TGCGCCAGCAGCCCAGCGGGGGGGAGGATAGAGACCCAGTACTTC. Its protein product is CASSPAGGRIETQYF.

This clonotype showed up many times. This rearrangement joins TRBV5-4 to TRBJ2-2; D unresolved. The germline V and J ends were trimmed by 0 bases and 6 bases, with 9 bases remaining between them. Per the germline V gene, CDR1 is SGHNT and CDR2 is YYREEE (reference sequence). CDR3 size: 14 residues. The CDR3 loop reads CASSLGVSAGELFF. CDR3 in DNA: TGTGCCAGCAGCTTGGGTGTCAGCGCCGGGGAGCTGTTTTTT.

The chain has TRBV5-5 and TRBJ2-5, with D possibly being TRBD1 or TRBD2 (5 bases each). Between the trimmed V and J ends, which lost 4 bases and 1 base, there was a span of 14 bases. The CDR3 loop spans 15 amino acids. Germline assignment: CDR1 SGHKS and CDR2 YYEKEE (reference sequence). CDR3 protein: CASSPGTGRQETQYF. The CDR3 region has the DNA TGTGCCAGCAGCCCCGGGACGGGACGCCAAGAGACCCAGTACTTC.

This clonotype has only a few counts. The chain combines TRBV20-1 with TRBJ1-2; perhaps TRBD1 as D (6 bases). Trimming took off 2 bases at V and 5 bases at J, with 15 bases between the two ends. This CDR3 contains 14 residues. Germline CDR1 is DFQATT and CDR2 is SNEGSKA (reference sequence). CDR3 residues: CSARPGGLRYGYTF. The CDR3 DNA is TGCAGTGCTAGACCGGGGGGGCTAAGGTATGGCTACACCTTC.

This sequence joins TRBV7-2 and TRBJ2-5, with TRBD2 as a possible D gene (5 bases). The CDR3 is made up of 12 amino acids. Germline CDR1 is SGHTA and CDR2 is FQGNSA. Trimming removed 6 bases at V and 8 bases at J, with 13 bases between. The CDR3 DNA sequence: TGTGCCAGCAGGGACTCATTATTCACCCAGTACTTC. It yields the protein CASRDSLFTQYF.

This clonotype was picked up many times. The chain couples TRBV2 to TRBJ1-4; weak D call: TRBD1 (5 bases). The V and J ends lost 8 bases and 7 bases respectively, with 17 bases between them. CDR3 size: 14 residues. The V gene's germline CDR1 is SNHLY and CDR2 FYNNEI. CDR3 loop: CASGAGRYGEKLFF. In DNA form, the CDR3 reads TGTGCCAGCGGGGCAGGGAGATATGGTGAAAAACTGTTTTTT.

This chain uses TRBV5-5 with TRBJ1-1; D is possibly TRBD1 (6 bases). CDR1 is SGHKS, CDR2 YYEKEE, per germline (reference sequence). Between the trimmed V and J ends, which lost 0 bases and 6 bases, there was a span of 12 bases. The CDR3 contains 14 residues. The CDR3 nucleotides are TGTGCCAGCAGCTTGGCGGGGGCGCGGGCTGAAGCTTTCTTT. Its protein product is CASSLAGARAEAFF.

This clonotype came up a few times. This rearrangement joins TRBV10-3 to TRBJ1-4; D might be TRBD1 (5 bases). CDR1 and CDR2 from the germline V gene are ENHRY and SYGVKD. This CDR3 region has 14 residues. The V end was cut by 6 bases, the J end by 6 bases, with 14 bases between. The chain's CDR3 is CAIRQTVGDEKLFF. The CDR3 DNA is TGTGCCATCAGACAGACAGTGGGCGATGAAAAACTGTTTTTT.

V and J are TRBV6-5 and TRBJ1-2, with a weak D call TRBD1 (5 bases). V lost 2 bases to trimming and J lost 0 bases, with 7 bases between them. The CDR3 totals 14 residues. CDR1 is MNHEY, CDR2 SVGAGI, per germline. CDR3 region: CASSYGGSNYGYTF. Written as DNA, the CDR3 is TGTGCCAGCAGTTACGGGGGATCTAACTATGGCTACACCTTC.

The rearrangement joins TRBV28 to TRBJ2-7; TRBD1 might be the D (6 bases). Trimming took 6 bases from V and 2 from J, leaving 11 bases between them. Germline loops: CDR1 MDHEN, CDR2 SYDVKM. The CDR3 is 13 residues long. The CDR3 loop reads CASRRDNPYEQYV. CDR3 DNA sequence: TGTGCCAGCAGAAGGGACAACCCCTACGAGCAGTACGTC.

V usage is TRBV20-1 and J usage is TRBJ2-1; 10 bases align to TRBD1. The V gene's germline CDR1 is DFQATT and CDR2 SNEGSKA (reference sequence). Germline trimming cut 6 bases from V and 6 bases from J; bases unmatched to any gene: 14. The CDR3 is 16 amino acids. CDR3 in amino acids: CSARRRRGQGFNEQFF. The CDR3 DNA follows: TGCAGTGCCCGTAGGCGGCGGGGACAGGGGTTCAATGAGCAGTTCTTC.

This chain connects TRBV7-2 to TRBJ1-4; a possible D gene is TRBD1 (6 bases). The CDR3 covers 15 residues. Trimming removed 5 bases from V and 10 bases from J, with 20 bases in between. CDR1 and CDR2 (germline): SGHTA, FQGNSA. The CDR3 here is CASSPLQGGWGKLFF. The CDR3 DNA sequence: TGTGCCAGCAGCCCTCTTCAAGGGGGTTGGGGAAAACTGTTTTTT. Full variable domain (missing parts from reference TRBV7-2 and TRBJ1-4): GAGVSQSPSNKVTEKGKDVELRCDPISGHTALYWYRQSLGQGLEFLIYFQGNSAPDKSGLPSDRFSAERTGGSVSTLTIQRTQQEDSAVYLCASSPLQGGWGKLFFGSGTQLSVL.